This T cell receptor (beta chain) was obtained from a study of blood T cell repertoires in COVID-19. Across the whole study: Italy, Spain and the United States were the sources of the convalescent and acute COVID-19 samples. T cells, B-cell-depleted T cells, or PBMCs supplied cDNA or gDNA.

Per the study methods: Counts of nucleated cells, estimated from reference gene primer amplification, were obtained. Assay used: immunoSEQ multiplex PCR; TCRdb lists only in-frame clones, some missing. V and J calls and clone size follow that table, whereas D and trimming were derived from the DNA. The table includes about 70,000 clones, 85% to 90% detected once. The CDR3 totals 14 residues. Germline CDR1 reads MRHNA; CDR2 reads SNTAGT. V was pared by 3 bases and J by 5 bases, with 13 bases between. This sequence was found in a man aged 65 to 79 with active COVID-19. Sequencing input: peripheral blood. This chain connects TRBV6-4 to TRBJ1-1, with D hard to call. The CDR3 protein is CASSEGSQGTEAFF. The CDR3 nucleotides read TGTGCCAGCAGTGAAGGGAGCCAAGGGACTGAAGCTTTCTTT.